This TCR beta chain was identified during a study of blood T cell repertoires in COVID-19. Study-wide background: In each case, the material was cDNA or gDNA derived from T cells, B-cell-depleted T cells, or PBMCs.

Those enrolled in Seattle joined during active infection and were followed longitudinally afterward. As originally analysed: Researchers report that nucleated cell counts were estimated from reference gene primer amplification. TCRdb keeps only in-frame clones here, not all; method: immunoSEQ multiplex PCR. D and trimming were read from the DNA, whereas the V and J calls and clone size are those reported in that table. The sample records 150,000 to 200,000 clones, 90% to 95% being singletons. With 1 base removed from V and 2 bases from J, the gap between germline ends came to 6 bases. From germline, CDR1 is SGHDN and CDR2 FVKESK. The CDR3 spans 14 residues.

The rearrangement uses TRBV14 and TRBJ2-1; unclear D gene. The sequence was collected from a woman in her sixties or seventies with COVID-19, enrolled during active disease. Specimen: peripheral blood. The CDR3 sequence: CASSQVTAYNEQFF. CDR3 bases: TGTGCCAGCAGCCAAGTCACTGCCTACAATGAGCAGTTCTTC.